The source of this T cell receptor beta chain is a study of blood T cell repertoires in COVID-19. At the level of the study: There were acute and convalescent COVID-19 samples, and they came from the United States, Italy and Spain. The analysed material was cDNA or gDNA that came from T cells, B-cell-depleted T cells, or PBMCs.

Study processing details: Estimation of nucleated cell counts relied on the amplification of reference gene primers. Some clones are missing from TCRdb's copy, which holds only in-frame ones; the method was immunoSEQ multiplex PCR. V and J calls and clone size come straight from that table; D and trimming were deduced from the DNA. There are 120,000 to 150,000 clones in the sample; roughly nine tenths occur only once, and about 1.6% lies in the top ten. The CDR3 length is 16 residues. V was clipped by 5 bases and J by 1 base; unmatched bases: 8. The V gene's germline CDR1 is SSHAT and CDR2 FNYEAQ (reference sequence).

What was sequenced was peripheral blood. The sequence derives from a human donor in a cohort sampled during active COVID-19. The chain recombines TRBV7-7 with TRBJ2-1, with 7 bases fitting TRBD2. CDR3 nucleotide sequence: TGTGCCAGCAGCCGACTGGGGGGGACGTCCTACAATGAGCAGTTCTTC. This sequence encodes CASSRLGGTSYNEQFF.